The rows below give T cell receptor beta chains drawn from one sample of a study of shared clonotypes between healthy human individuals. Method: immunoSEQ multiplex PCR; TCRdb's copy keeps in-frame clones and lacks some. The profile shows 850,000 to 1,200,000 clones, 70% to 80% of them singletons. The sequenced sample was memory CD4+ T cells sorted from blood. The receptor source for this set is a young man in good health. Both conserved end residues are part of each CDR3. D genes are given only for firm matches. Only some rows state a clone size, as once, few, many or a class for expanded clones.

clone size	V gene	J gene	D gene	CDR3 protein	CDR3 DNA
once	TRBV6-6	TRBJ1-4	NA	CASSPREKLFF	TGTGCCAGCAGCCCCAGGGAAAAACTGTTTTTT
NA	TRBV21-1	TRBJ1-1	NA	CASSRRPGLRRGNTEAFF	TGTGCCAGCAGCCGACGTCCGGGACTGCGACGTGGGAACACTGAAGCTTTCTTT
NA	TRBV5-6	TRBJ2-4	TRBD2	CASSFSGAPRGASIQYF	TGTGCCAGCAGCTTTAGCGGGGCCCCGAGGGGGGCCAGCATTCAGTACTTC
few	TRBV15	TRBJ2-7	NA	CATSRVGTGSSYEQYF	TGTGCCACCAGCAGAGTAGGAACAGGGAGCTCCTACGAGCAGTACTTC
many	TRBV2	TRBJ1-6	NA	CASTGLGNSPLHF	TGTGCCAGCACGGGACTGGGAAATTCACCCCTCCACTTT
few	TRBV5-1	TRBJ2-1	TRBD2	CASSFSSGGSNEQFF	TGCGCCAGCAGCTTCTCTAGCGGGGGTTCAAATGAGCAGTTCTTC
NA	TRBV5-8	TRBJ2-7	NA	CASSSAVQHGDEQYF	TGTGCCAGCAGCTCTGCCGTACAACACGGGGACGAGCAGTACTTC
NA	TRBV6-1	TRBJ1-3	NA	CASSEAVVSGNTIYF	TGTGCCAGCAGTGAAGCGGTCGTCTCTGGAAACACCATATATTTT
NA	TRBV7-2	TRBJ1-2	NA	CASSLGADRNYGYTF	TGTGCCAGCAGCTTAGGAGCAGACAGAAACTATGGCTACACCTTC
NA	TRBV5-4	TRBJ2-7	TRBD1	CASSPRGSKKSGYEQYF	TGTGCCAGCAGTCCCAGGGGGTCGAAGAAGAGCGGCTACGAGCAGTACTTC
NA	TRBV7-2	TRBJ2-2	NA	CASSLGPAAGELFF	TGTGCCAGCAGCTTAGGACCTGCAGCTGGGGAGCTGTTTTTT
NA	TRBV4-1	TRBJ1-2	NA	CASSPLGLRNQNYGYTF	TGCGCCAGCAGCCCCCTGGGTCTGCGGAACCAGAACTATGGCTACACCTTC
few	TRBV19	TRBJ1-1	NA	CASSETGNTEAFF	TGTGCCAGTAGTGAGACAGGGAACACTGAAGCTTTCTTT
NA	TRBV27	TRBJ2-5	TRBD1	CASSFYRGRQETQYF	TGTGCCAGCAGTTTCTACAGGGGACGACAAGAGACCCAGTACTTC
many	TRBV4-3	TRBJ2-2	NA	CASSQGTGPTQTGELFF	TGCGCCAGCAGCCAAGGTACGGGACCGACACAAACCGGGGAGCTGTTTTTT
few	TRBV7-9	TRBJ2-3	TRBD1	CASSSGQGAITPTDTQYF	TGTGCCAGCAGCTCCGGACAGGGGGCAATTACTCCCACAGATACGCAGTATTTT
NA	TRBV6-6	TRBJ2-1	TRBD2	CASSYSSGRYNEQFF	TGTGCCAGCAGTTACTCTAGCGGGAGGTACAATGAGCAGTTCTTC
NA	TRBV7-9	TRBJ1-4	NA	CASSLRTVSTNEKLFF	TGTGCCAGCAGCCTCAGGACAGTTTCAACTAATGAAAAACTGTTTTTT
few	TRBV10-2	TRBJ2-1	TRBD1	CGAGGSNEQFF	TGCGGGGCAGGGGGAAGCAATGAGCAGTTCTTC
NA	TRBV30	TRBJ2-1	NA	CAWSGGRYEQFF	TGTGCCTGGAGTGGGGGGAGGTATGAGCAGTTCTTC
NA	TRBV5-1	TRBJ2-7	TRBD1	CASSLGQGVSYEQYF	TGCGCCAGCAGCTTGGGACAGGGGGTGTCCTACGAGCAGTACTTC
NA	TRBV6-6	TRBJ2-5	NA	CASSYRSQGSQETQYF	TGTGCCAGCAGTTACCGGAGTCAGGGAAGTCAAGAGACCCAGTACTTC
NA	TRBV5-1	TRBJ1-4	TRBD1	CATLTPQGTHATNEKLFF	TGCGCCACCCTAACGCCACAGGGGACACATGCAACTAATGAAAAACTGTTTTTT
once	TRBV11-2	TRBJ1-1	NA	CASSLGQPNTEAFF	TGTGCCAGCAGCTTAGGACAGCCGAACACTGAAGCTTTCTTT
NA	TRBV27	TRBJ1-2	NA	CASSSRGSYGYTF	TGTGCCAGCAGTTCTAGGGGGTCCTATGGCTACACCTTC
NA	TRBV7-8	TRBJ1-6	TRBD1	CASSLILTGTAPLHF	TGTGCCAGCAGCTTAATATTGACAGGGACAGCACCCCTCCACTTT
NA	TRBV28	TRBJ1-3	NA	CASRLDTLRGNTIYF	TGTGCCAGCAGATTGGACACGCTCAGGGGAAACACCATATATTTT
NA	TRBV6-5	TRBJ1-5	NA	CASSGGASGNQPQHF	TGTGCCAGCAGCGGGGGGGCTAGCGGCAATCAGCCCCAGCATTTT
NA	TRBV6-1	TRBJ1-1	TRBD1	CASSVQGVTGPLEAFF	TGTGCCAGCAGTGTCCAGGGGGTGACGGGACCCTTAGAAGCTTTCTTT
NA	TRBV5-4	TRBJ2-4	NA	CASSPDRYLNIQYF	TGTGCCAGCAGCCCTGACAGATACCTAAACATTCAGTACTTC
NA	TRBV25-1	TRBJ1-2	TRBD1	CASSRTGGTYGYTF	TGTGCCAGCTCCCGGACAGGGGGCACGTATGGCTACACCTTC
once	TRBV15	TRBJ2-5	NA	CATSKGNEETQYF	TGTGCCACCAGCAAGGGGAACGAAGAGACCCAGTACTTC
NA	TRBV29-1	TRBJ1-2	TRBD1	CSVETNRGQGGYTF	TGCAGCGTTGAAACTAACAGGGGACAGGGGGGCTACACCTTC
NA	TRBV5-1	TRBJ2-4	TRBD1	CASSSPDRGNIQYF	TGCGCCAGCAGCTCCCCTGACAGGGGAAACATTCAGTACTTC
NA	TRBV6-6	TRBJ2-7	TRBD2	CASSYGTSAYEQYF	TGTGCCAGCAGTTACGGGACTAGCGCCTACGAGCAGTACTTC
NA	TRBV4-1	TRBJ2-7	TRBD2	CASSQDHGLVYEQYF	TGCGCCAGCAGCCAAGATCACGGACTAGTCTACGAGCAGTACTTC
NA	TRBV6-4	TRBJ1-1	NA	CASRATSGTEAFF	TGTGCCAGCAGAGCAACTTCGGGCACTGAAGCTTTCTTT
once	TRBV11-2	TRBJ2-3	TRBD2	CASSLALAGGGTDTQYF	TGTGCCAGCAGCTTAGCACTAGCGGGGGGCGGGACAGATACGCAGTATTTT
once	TRBV6-5	TRBJ1-5	NA	CARGQPQHF	TGTGCCAGAGGGCAGCCCCAGCATTTT
NA	TRBV6-6	TRBJ2-3	TRBD2	CASSLASGRRADTQYF	TGTGCCAGCAGTTTAGCTAGCGGTAGGAGGGCAGATACGCAGTATTTT
NA	TRBV5-1	TRBJ1-2	NA	CASTTGLGEDGYTF	TGCGCCAGCACCACCGGGTTGGGGGAGGATGGCTACACCTTC
NA	TRBV6-1	TRBJ1-5	NA	CASSEGSYSNQPQHF	TGTGCCAGCAGTGAGGGCTCCTATAGCAATCAGCCCCAGCATTTT
NA	TRBV5-1	TRBJ2-5	TRBD2	CASSLDGGGPQETQYF	TGCGCCAGCAGCTTGGATGGCGGGGGGCCCCAAGAGACCCAGTACTTC
NA	TRBV6-1	TRBJ1-5	NA	CASVPGHSNQPQHF	TGTGCCAGCGTCCCAGGCCATAGCAATCAGCCCCAGCATTTT
NA	TRBV29-1	TRBJ2-7	TRBD2	CSVQGLREHPYEQYF	TGCAGCGTTCAAGGGTTGCGGGAGCATCCCTACGAGCAGTACTTC
NA	TRBV7-2	TRBJ2-2	NA	CASSLGLGNTGELFF	TGTGCCAGCAGCTTAGGACTAGGTAACACCGGGGAGCTGTTTTTT
NA	TRBV27	TRBJ2-5	NA	CASSHRPGTGETQYF	TGTGCCAGCAGCCACCGTCCAGGGACTGGAGAGACCCAGTACTTC
NA	TRBV5-1	TRBJ1-1	TRBD1	CASSWGDREDTEAFF	TGCGCCAGCAGCTGGGGGGACAGGGAGGACACTGAAGCTTTCTTT
NA	TRBV19	TRBJ1-4	NA	CASNEGSYREKLFF	TGTGCCAGTAATGAAGGGTCGTATCGGGAAAAACTGTTTTTT
NA	TRBV15	TRBJ1-4	NA	CATSREGLGGNEKLFF	TGTGCCACCAGCAGAGAGGGATTGGGAGGTAATGAAAAACTGTTTTTT
NA	TRBV28	TRBJ2-1	TRBD2	CASSPSGRVVSNEQFF	TGTGCCAGCAGTCCGTCTGGGAGGGTAGTTTCCAATGAGCAGTTCTTC
few	TRBV11-1	TRBJ1-2	NA	CASSLEGKTNYGYTF	TGTGCCAGCAGCTTAGAGGGAAAAACTAACTATGGCTACACCTTC
few	TRBV27	TRBJ2-6	NA	CASRGVNSGANVLTF	TGTGCCAGCAGAGGAGTGAACTCTGGGGCCAACGTCCTGACTTTC